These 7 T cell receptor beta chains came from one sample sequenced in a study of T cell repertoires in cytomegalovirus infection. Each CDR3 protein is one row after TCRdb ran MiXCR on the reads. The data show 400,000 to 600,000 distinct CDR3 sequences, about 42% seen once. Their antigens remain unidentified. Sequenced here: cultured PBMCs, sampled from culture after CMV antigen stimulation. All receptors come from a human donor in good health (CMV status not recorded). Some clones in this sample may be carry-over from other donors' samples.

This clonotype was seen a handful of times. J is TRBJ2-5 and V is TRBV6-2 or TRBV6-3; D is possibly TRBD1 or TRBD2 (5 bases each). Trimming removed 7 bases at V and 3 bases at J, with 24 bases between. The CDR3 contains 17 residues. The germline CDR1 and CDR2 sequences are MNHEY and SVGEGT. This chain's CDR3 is CASTNYRGAAQKETQYF. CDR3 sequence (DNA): TGTGCCAGCACCAACTACAGAGGGGCGGCCCAAAAAGAGACCCAGTACTTC.

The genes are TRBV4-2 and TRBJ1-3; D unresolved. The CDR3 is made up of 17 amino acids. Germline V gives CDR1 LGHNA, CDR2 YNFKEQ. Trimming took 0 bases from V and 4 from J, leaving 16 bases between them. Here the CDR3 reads CASSQEATHASGNTIYF. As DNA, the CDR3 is TGTGCCAGCAGCCAAGAGGCCACACACGCGAGCGGAAACACCATATATTTT.

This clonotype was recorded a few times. The CDR3 protein is CASSLRGQGREKLFF. The CDR3 nucleotides are TGTGCCAGCAGCTTAAGGGGACAGGGACGTGAAAAACTGTTTTTT. The gene calls are TRBV7-2 and TRBJ1-4, with TRBD1 matching 9 bases. The CDR3 runs 15 residues. Germline CDR1 is SGHTA and CDR2 is FQGNSA. The J segment lost 7 bases and the V segment lost 2 bases, leaving 5 bases of the junction unmatched.

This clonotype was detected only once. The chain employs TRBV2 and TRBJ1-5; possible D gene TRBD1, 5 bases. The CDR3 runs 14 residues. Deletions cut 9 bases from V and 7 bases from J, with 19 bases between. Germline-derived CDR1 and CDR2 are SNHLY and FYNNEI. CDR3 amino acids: CASTYRGLRQPQHF. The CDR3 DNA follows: TGTGCCAGTACATATAGGGGTTTAAGGCAGCCCCAGCATTTT.

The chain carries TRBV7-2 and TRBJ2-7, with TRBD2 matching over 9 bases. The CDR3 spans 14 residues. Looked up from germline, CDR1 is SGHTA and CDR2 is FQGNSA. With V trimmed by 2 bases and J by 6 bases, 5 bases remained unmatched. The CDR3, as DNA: TGTGCCAGCAGCTTATGGCGGGGGGGGGGCGAGCAGTACTTC. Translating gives CASSLWRGGGEQYF.

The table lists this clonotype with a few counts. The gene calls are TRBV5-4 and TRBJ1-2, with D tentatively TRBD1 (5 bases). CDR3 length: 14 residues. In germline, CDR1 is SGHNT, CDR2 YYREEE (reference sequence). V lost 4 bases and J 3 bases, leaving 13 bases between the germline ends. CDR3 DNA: TGTGCCAGCAGCCCCCGGGACCGAGACTATGGCTACACCTTC. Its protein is CASSPRDRDYGYTF.

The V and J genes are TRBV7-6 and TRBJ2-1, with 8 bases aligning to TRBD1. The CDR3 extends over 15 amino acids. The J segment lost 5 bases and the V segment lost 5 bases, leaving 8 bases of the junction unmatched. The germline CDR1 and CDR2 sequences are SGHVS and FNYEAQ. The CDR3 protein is CASSLQQGGNNEQFF. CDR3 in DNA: TGTGCCAGCAGCCTACAACAGGGGGGAAACAATGAGCAGTTCTTC.